This T cell receptor (beta chain) comes out of a study of OX40 agonist ivuxolimab in advanced cancers. Background on the whole study: Ivuxolimab was a fully human IgG2 agonistic monoclonal antibody targeting the costimulatory receptor OX40 (CD134). Intravenous ivuxolimab was administered to patients every 2 weeks at six dose levels: 0.01, 0.1, 0.3, 1.5, 3 and 10 mg/kg. Of the 50 to 55 patients in dose escalation, 19 had hepatocellular carcinoma, about 15 had melanoma, 9 had renal cell carcinoma and 9 had head and neck cancer. In the dose-escalation cohort, around four fifths of patients were male, and the mean age was approximately 60 years, with a range of about 20 to 90. Prior anti-PD-1, anti-PD-L1 or anti-CTLA-4 therapy was permitted, and approximately 39% of dose-escalation patients had received checkpoint inhibitors. Partial responses occurred in three dose-escalation patients: two with cutaneous melanoma and one with hepatocellular carcinoma. Peripheral TCRbeta sequencing was intended to test whether TCR sequence diversity was altered and clonal T-cell expansion was caused by ivuxolimab. The monotherapy dose-escalation portion (N ≈ 55 patients) of the phase I ivuxolimab trial is reported in the paper. Study-level results and caveats: Antigen specificity was not determined for the clonally expanded peripheral T cells. In the 0.1-3.0 mg/kg groups, partial responders had among the lowest normalized peripheral clonal expansion, particularly in CD8+ T cells. Low levels of normalized T-cell clonal expansion were also seen in some patients who did not respond. After ivuxolimab, more expanded clones were found on average in CD8+ T cells than in CD4+ T cells. At doses of 0.1 to 3.0 mg/kg, clonal expansion of both CD4+ and CD8+ T cells in blood was seen between baseline and week 6.

From cysteine to phenylalanine, the CDR3 is 18 amino acids long. Only CDR3 DNA is held: 54 bases, read in frame from base 1. Trimming at the junction amounts to 4 bases on V and 4 bases on J, and the germline ends lie 25 bases apart. For CDR1 and CDR2, the germline V gene lists MDHEN and SYDVKM. Concerning this clone itself: Its antigen remains undetermined. No much larger clone exists at a distance of one base, and base qualities are not known.

To sequence the TCRbeta CDR3 region, genomic DNA was isolated from the sorted cells. The immunoSEQ Assay was used for sequencing of TCRbeta CDR3 regions. TCRdb's version of the immuneACCESS table is confined to in-frame rearrangements and falls short of the full clone set. An unresolved V gene accounts for under half of the shortfall where checked; the remainder is of unknown origin. Recorded for this sample are approximately 24,000 clones; 75% to 90% of them occurred a single time. 34% of the sample is taken by the ten largest. Patients with autoimmune disease history or receiving systemic immunosuppression were excluded from the trial. Peripheral blood for TCR sequencing was collected from all dose cohorts at baseline, on cycle 4 day 1, and on cycle 7 day 1. The samples were drawn from a first-in-human, open-label, multicenter phase I dose-escalation trial of ivuxolimab. Adults with locally advanced or metastatic head and neck squamous cell, hepatocellular, melanoma or renal cell carcinoma were enrolled in the trial. Before TCR sequencing, CD4+ T cells and CD8+ T cells were sorted from peripheral blood as separate populations.

This receptor was identified in an adult with an advanced solid tumor such as melanoma, head and neck, liver or kidney cancer. This chain joins TRBV28 to TRBJ2-5; matching of 6 bases hints at TRBD1 as the D gene. The source was CD4+ or CD8+ T cells sorted from blood, collected in a trial of the OX40 agonist ivuxolimab. CDR3 sequence: CASSSHHDRLRLVETQYF. The sequence in DNA is TGTGCCAGCAGTTCCCATCACGACAGGCTCCGACTTGTAGAGACCCAGTACTTC. This CDR3, with the reference TRBV28 and TRBJ2-5 proteins standing in past its ends, gives the full variable domain DVKVTQSSRYLVKRTGEKVFLECVQDMDHENMFWYRQDPGLGLRLIYFSYDVKMKEKGDIPEGYSVSREKKERFSLILESASTNQTSMYLCASSSHHDRLRLVETQYFGPGTRLLVL.